This T cell receptor beta chain originates from a study of T cells in Graves' hyperthyroidism and ophthalmopathy. Patients were aged 18 to 65, had disease duration under 2 months, and had newly diagnosed hyperthyroidism. Regarding the study as a whole: Within blood appeared most thyroid clonotypes that had expanded above 0.001.

V gave up 8 bases and J gave up 0 bases, with 13 bases separating them. CDR1 DFQATT and CDR2 SNEGSKA come from the germline V gene (reference sequence). The CDR3 runs 13 residues. About this clonotype: The antigen remains undetermined.

RNA transcripts provided the source from which TCR beta CDR3 regions were amplified. First-round RT-PCR of the TCR CDR3 relied on the HTBI primer set. MiXCR, applied by TCRdb to the multiplex PCR reads, yields one record per CDR3 protein. The data hold almost 600,000 distinct CDR3 sequences, with approximately 44% observed a single time. The rearrangement uses TRBV20-1 and TRBJ1-1; the D gene is possibly TRBD1 (6 bases). The sample consisted of peripheral blood or thyroid tissue (not recorded which). This receptor was obtained from a woman aged 18-30 years with Graves' hyperthyroidism. The CDR3 spells CSYTGTLNTEAFF. Written as DNA, the CDR3 is TGCAGTTACACCGGGACATTGAACACTGAAGCTTTCTTT.